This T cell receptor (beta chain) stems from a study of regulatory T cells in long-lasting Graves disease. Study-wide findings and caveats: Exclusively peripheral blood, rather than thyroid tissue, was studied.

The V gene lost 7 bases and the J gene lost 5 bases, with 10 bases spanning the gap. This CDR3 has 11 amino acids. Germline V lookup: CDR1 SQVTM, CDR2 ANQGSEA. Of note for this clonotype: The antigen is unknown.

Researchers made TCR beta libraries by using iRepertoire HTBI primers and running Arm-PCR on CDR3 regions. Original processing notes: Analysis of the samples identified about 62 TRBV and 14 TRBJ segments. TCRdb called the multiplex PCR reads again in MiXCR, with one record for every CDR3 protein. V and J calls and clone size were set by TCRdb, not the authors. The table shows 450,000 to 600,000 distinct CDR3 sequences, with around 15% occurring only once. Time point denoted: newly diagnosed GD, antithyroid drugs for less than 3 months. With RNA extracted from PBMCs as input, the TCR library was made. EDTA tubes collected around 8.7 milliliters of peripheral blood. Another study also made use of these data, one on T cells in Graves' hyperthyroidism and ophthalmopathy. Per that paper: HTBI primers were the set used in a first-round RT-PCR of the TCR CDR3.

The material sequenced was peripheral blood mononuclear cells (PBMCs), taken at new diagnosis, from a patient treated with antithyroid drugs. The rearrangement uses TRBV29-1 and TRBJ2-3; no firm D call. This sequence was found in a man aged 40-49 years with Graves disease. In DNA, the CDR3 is TGCAGCGGCCTCATGGTAGATACGCAGTATTTT. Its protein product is CSGLMVDTQYF.